What follows describes a single T cell receptor (beta chain). TCRdb reprocessed the reads via MiXCR and lists one record per CDR3 protein. Of some 160,000 distinct CDR3 sequences detected, 15% to 20% appear once; the ten largest clones hold 18%. The sample comes from a study of T cell repertoires in cytomegalovirus infection. The sequencing sample was made of CD8+ T cells from PBMCs. The TCR comes from a human donor in good health (CMV status not recorded). Some clones in this sample may be carry-over from other donors' samples.

CDR3: CASSLYSVDETQYF. The CDR3 nucleotides are TGTGCCAGCAGCCTCTACAGTGTTGACGAGACCCAGTACTTC. This chain uses TRBV7-2 with TRBJ2-5, with D unclear. The V end lost 5 bases, the J end lost 5 bases, and 15 bases lay between the germline ends. Germline values: CDR1 SGHTA, CDR2 FQGNSA. The CDR3 is made up of 14 amino acids.